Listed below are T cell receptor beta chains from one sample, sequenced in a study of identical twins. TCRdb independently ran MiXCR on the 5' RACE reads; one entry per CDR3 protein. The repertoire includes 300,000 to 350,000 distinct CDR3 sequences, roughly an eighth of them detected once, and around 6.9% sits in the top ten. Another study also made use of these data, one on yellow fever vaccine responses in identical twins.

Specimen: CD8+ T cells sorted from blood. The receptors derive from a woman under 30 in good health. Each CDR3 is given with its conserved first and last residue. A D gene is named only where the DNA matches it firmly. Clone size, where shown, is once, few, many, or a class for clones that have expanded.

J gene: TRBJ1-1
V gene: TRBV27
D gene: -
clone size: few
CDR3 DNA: TGTGCCAGCAGTCCTGGGCCGGGTTTGTACACTGAAGCTTTCTTT
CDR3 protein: CASSPGPGLYTEAFF

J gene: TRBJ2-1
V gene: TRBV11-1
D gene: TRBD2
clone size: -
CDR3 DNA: TGTGCCAGCAGCCCCCCCATCGGGCTAGCGGGGGGTTCCTACAATGAGCAGTTCTTC
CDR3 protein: CASSPPIGLAGGSYNEQFF

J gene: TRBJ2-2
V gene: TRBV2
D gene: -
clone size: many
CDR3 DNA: TGTGCCAGCAGTGGCCCGAACACCGGGGAGCTGTTTTTT
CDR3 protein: CASSGPNTGELFF

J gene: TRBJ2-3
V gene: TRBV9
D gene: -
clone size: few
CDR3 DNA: TGTGCCAGCAGCAGATTAGGGGCGGAAGGGCAAGATACGCAGTATTTT
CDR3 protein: CASSRLGAEGQDTQYF

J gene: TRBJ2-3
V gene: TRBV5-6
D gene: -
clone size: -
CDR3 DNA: TGTGCCAGCAGCTCCCAGATCACAGATACGCAGTATTTT
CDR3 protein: CASSSQITDTQYF

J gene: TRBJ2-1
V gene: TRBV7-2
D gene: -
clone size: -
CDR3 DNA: TGTGCCAGCAGCTTAGCAGGGGGCAGCGAGCGGGGGATCTACAATGAGCAGTTCTTC
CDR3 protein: CASSLAGGSERGIYNEQFF

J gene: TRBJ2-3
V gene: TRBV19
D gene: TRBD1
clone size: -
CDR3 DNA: TGTGCCAGTAGTATAGCCAGGGGGCATGGAGATACGCAGTATTTT
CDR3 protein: CASSIARGHGDTQYF

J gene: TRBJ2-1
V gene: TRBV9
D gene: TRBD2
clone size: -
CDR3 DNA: TGTGCCAGCAGCGTAGCGGCGGGGGGGCCGATGAGTAATGAGCAGTTCTTC
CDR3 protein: CASSVAAGGPMSNEQFF

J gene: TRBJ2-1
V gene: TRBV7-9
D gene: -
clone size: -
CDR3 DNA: TGTGCCAGCATTCCCCCCAGGGCCAGTGAGCAGTTCTTC
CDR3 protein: CASIPPRASEQFF

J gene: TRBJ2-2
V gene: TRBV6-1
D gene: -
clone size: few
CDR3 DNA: TGTGCCAGCATGGGCGGGAACCGGAACACCGGGGAGCTGTTTTTT
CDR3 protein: CASMGGNRNTGELFF

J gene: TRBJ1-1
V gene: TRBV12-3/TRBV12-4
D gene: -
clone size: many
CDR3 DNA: TGTGCCAGCAGAAACAACAGGGAAGGTTTCAGGTTGACTTTCTTT
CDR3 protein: CASRNNREGFRLTFF

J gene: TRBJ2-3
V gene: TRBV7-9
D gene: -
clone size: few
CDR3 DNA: TGTGCCAGCAGTGATCTACTGGGTACGCAGTATTTT
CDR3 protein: CASSDLLGTQYF

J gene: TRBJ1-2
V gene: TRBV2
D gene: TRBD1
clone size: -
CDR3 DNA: TGTGCCAGCAGAGAAGGACAGGTGGACTATGGCTACACCTTC
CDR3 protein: CASREGQVDYGYTF

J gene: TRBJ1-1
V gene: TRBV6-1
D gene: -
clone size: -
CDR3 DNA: TGTGCCAGCAGTGTAGTGACGATGAACACTGAAGCTTTCTTT
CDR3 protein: CASSVVTMNTEAFF

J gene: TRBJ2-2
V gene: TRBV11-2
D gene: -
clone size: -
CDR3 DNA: TGTGCCAGCAGCTTAGATCGGTCTGGACGACCGCGGTGGGGTTCCGGGGAGCTGTTTTTT
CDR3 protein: CASSLDRSGRPRWGSGELFF

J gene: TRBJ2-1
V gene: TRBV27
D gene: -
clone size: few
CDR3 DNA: TGTGCCAGCAGTCCCGGGACTCGAGGGTACAATGAGCAGTTCTTC
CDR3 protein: CASSPGTRGYNEQFF

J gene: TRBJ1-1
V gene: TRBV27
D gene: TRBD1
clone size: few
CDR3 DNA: TGTGCCAGCAGTTTAATGGCGACAGGGGGCGGAAACACTGAAGCTTTCTTT
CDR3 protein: CASSLMATGGGNTEAFF

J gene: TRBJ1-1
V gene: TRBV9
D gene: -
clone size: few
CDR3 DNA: TGTGCCAGCAGCGTAGACCGGAGCACGCTCAGAGGAGCTTTCTTT
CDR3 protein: CASSVDRSTLRGAFF

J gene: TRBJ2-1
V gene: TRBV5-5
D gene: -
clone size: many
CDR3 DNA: TGTGCCAGCAGCTTAGCACAGGGAGATATCAATGAGCAGTTCTTC
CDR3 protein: CASSLAQGDINEQFF

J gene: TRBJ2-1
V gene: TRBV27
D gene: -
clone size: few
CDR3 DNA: TGTGCCAGCAGTTACGGACGGAATGAGCAGTTCTTC
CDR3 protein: CASSYGRNEQFF

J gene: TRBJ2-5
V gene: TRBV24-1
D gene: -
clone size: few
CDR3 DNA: TGTGCCACCAGTGAGGTGGGGCAAGAGACCCAGTACTTC
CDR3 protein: CATSEVGQETQYF

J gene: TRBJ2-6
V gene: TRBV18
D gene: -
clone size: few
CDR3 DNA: TGTGCCAGCTCTCCACAGGACTCTGGGGCCAACGTCCTGACTTTC
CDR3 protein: CASSPQDSGANVLTF

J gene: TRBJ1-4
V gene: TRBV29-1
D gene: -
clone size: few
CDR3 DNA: TGCAGCGGGGTGACCGCCGAGAAACTGTTTTTT
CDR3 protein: CSGVTAEKLFF

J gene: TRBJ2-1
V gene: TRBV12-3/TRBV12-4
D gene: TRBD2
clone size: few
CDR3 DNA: TGTGCCAGCAGTTTAGCCTACGCGGGGGGTCAGGAGCAGTTCTTC
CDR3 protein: CASSLAYAGGQEQFF

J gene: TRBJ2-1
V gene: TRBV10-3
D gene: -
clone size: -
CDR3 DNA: TGTGCCATCAGCCTAGCCCACAATGAGCAGTTCTTC
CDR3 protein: CAISLAHNEQFF

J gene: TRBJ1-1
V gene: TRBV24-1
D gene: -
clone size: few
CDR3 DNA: TGTGCCACCAGTGAGGAAGCGAACACTGAAGCTTTCTTT
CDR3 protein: CATSEEANTEAFF

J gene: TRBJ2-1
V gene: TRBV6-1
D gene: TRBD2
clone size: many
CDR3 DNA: TGTGCCAGCAGTCCCACTAGCGGGAGACCTGAGCAGTTCTTC
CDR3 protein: CASSPTSGRPEQFF

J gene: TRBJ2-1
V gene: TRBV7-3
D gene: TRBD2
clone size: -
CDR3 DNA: TGTGCCAGCAGCTTGGGCGGGAGGGCCGTATCCTACAATGAGCAGTTCTTC
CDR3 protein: CASSLGGRAVSYNEQFF

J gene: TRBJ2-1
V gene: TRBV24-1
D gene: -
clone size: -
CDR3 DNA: TGTGCCACCAGTGCAGGGGCCAATGAGCAGTTCTTC
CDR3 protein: CATSAGANEQFF

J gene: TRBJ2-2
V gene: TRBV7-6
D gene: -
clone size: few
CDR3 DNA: TGTGCCAGCAGCTTAAGTGGAGTTAGCACCGGGGAGCTGTTTTTT
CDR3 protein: CASSLSGVSTGELFF

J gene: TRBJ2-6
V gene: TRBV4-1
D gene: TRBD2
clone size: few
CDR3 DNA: TGCGCCAGCAGTTTAAGAGGTGTCCCTAGCGGGAGGGCCTCTGGGGCCAACGTCCTGACTTTC
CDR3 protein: CASSLRGVPSGRASGANVLTF

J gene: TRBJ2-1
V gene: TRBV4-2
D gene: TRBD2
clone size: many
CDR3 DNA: TGTGCCAGCAGCCGCGGGGGTGATTACAATGAGCAGTTCTTC
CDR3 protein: CASSRGGDYNEQFF

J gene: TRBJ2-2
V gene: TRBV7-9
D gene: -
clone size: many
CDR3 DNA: TGTGCCAGCAGCAGCCGGGACGGGATACCCGGGGAGCTGTTTTTT
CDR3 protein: CASSSRDGIPGELFF

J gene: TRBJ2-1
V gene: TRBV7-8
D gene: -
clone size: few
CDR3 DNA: TGTGCCAGCAGCTTATTAGCTACCGGGGGGCCCGAGTTCTTC
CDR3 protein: CASSLLATGGPEFF

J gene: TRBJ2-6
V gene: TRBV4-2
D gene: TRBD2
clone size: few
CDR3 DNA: TGTGCCAGCAGCCAATACAAAGGACTAGCGGGAGTAGCCGGGGCCAACGTCCTGACTTTC
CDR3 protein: CASSQYKGLAGVAGANVLTF

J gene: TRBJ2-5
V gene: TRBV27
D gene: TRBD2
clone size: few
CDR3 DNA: TGTGCCAGCAGTCCGCGGACTAGCTCAGAGACCCAGTACTTC
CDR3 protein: CASSPRTSSETQYF

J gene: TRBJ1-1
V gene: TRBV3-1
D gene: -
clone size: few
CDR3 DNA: TGTGCCAGCAGCGTCTACGAGAACACTGAAGCTTTCTTT
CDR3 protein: CASSVYENTEAFF

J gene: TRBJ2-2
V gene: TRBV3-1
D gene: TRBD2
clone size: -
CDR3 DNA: TGTGCCAGCTGCCCCTCCTTAGCGGGAGGAACCACCGGGGAGCTGTTTTTT
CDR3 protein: CASCPSLAGGTTGELFF

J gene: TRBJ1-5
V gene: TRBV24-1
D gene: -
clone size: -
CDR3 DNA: TGTGCCACCAGTCCGGGGTTCAATCAGCCCCAGCATTTT
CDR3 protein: CATSPGFNQPQHF

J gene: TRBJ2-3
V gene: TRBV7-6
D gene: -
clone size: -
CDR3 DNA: TGTGCCAGCAGCACGAGGGCAGGGCATAGCACAGATACGCAGTATTTT
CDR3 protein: CASSTRAGHSTDTQYF

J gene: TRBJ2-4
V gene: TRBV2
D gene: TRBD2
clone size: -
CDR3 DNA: TGTGCCAGCAGTGAAACCCAAGCGGGGGCAGCCAAAAACATTCAGTACTTC
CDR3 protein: CASSETQAGAAKNIQYF

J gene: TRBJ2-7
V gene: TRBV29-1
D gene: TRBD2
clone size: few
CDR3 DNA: TGCAGCGTTGGGTCTAGCGGTTACTACGAGCAGTACTTC
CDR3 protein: CSVGSSGYYEQYF

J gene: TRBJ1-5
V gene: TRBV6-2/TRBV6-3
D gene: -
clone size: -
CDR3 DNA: TGTGCCAGCAGTTACTCAGGACAGACCAATCAGCCCCAGCATTTT
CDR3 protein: CASSYSGQTNQPQHF

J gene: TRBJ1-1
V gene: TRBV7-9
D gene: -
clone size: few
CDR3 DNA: TGTGCCAGCAGCCTCATCCAGGGGTTGAACACTGAAGCTTTCTTT
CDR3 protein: CASSLIQGLNTEAFF

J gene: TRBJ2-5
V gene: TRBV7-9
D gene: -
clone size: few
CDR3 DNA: TGTGCCAGCAGCTGGACGGAAGGGACCCAGTACTTC
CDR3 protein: CASSWTEGTQYF

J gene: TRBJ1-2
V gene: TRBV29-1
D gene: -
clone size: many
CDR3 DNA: TGCAGCGTTGTCGGGGTGACAAGAGAAGGCTACACCTTC
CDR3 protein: CSVVGVTREGYTF

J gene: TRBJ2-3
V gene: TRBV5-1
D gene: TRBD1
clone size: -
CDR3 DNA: TGCGCCAGCAGCTTGGAACAGGGGTACAGCACAGATACGCAGTATTTT
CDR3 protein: CASSLEQGYSTDTQYF

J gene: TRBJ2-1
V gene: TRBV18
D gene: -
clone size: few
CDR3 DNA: TGTGCCAGCTCATCCCGACTAATGGGGCGTAGATATGAGCAGTTCTTC
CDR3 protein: CASSSRLMGRRYEQFF

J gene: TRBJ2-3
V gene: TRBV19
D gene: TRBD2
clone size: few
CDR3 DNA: TGTGCCAGTAGTCCTCCTGCCTGGACTAGAGATTATCGTAGCACAGATACGCAGTATTTT
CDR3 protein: CASSPPAWTRDYRSTDTQYF

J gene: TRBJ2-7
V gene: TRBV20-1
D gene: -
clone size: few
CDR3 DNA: TGCAGTGCAAGCCCCGGCGTCAACTACGAGCAGTACTTC
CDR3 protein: CSASPGVNYEQYF

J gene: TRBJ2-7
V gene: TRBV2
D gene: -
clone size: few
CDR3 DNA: TGTGCCAGCAGTGAACAGACCTCGTTTTACGAGCAGTACTTC
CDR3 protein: CASSEQTSFYEQYF

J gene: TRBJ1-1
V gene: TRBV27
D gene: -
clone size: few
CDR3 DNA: TGTGCCAGCAGTTTATTGGGGGCCCGTGAAGCTTTCTTT
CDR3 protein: CASSLLGAREAFF

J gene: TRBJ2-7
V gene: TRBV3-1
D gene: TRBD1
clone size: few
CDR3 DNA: TGTGCCAGCAGCCAAGGGACAGGGGTCAACGAGCAGTACTTC
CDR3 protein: CASSQGTGVNEQYF

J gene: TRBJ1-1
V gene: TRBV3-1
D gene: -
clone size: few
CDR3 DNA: TGTGCCAGCAGCCAAGAGCCCAGGGCTGAAGCTTTCTTT
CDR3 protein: CASSQEPRAEAFF

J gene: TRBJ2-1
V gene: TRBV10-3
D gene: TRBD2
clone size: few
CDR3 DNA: TGTGCCATCAGTGAGTCCTTGACTAGCATCGGCGGCAATGAGCAGTTCTTC
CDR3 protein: CAISESLTSIGGNEQFF